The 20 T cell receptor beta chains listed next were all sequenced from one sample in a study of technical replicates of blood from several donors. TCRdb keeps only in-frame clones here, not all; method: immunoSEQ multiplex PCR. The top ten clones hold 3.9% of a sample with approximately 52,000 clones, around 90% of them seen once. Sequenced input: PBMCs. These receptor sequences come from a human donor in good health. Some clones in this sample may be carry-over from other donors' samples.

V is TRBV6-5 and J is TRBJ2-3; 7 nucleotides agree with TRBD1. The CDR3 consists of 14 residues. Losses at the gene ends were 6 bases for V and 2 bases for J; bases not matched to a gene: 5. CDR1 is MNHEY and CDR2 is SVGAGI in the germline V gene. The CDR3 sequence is CASRLQGFTDTQYF. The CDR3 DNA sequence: TGTGCCAGCAGGTTACAGGGGTTCACAGATACGCAGTATTTT.

The CDR3, as DNA: TGTGCCAGCCGCGCTAGCGGGGCCCGTAATACGCAGTATTTT. This codes for CASRASGARNTQYF. This sequence joins TRBV7-2 and TRBJ2-3; 9 nucleotides match TRBD2. The CDR3 contains 14 residues. The ends lost 8 bases at V and 7 bases at J; junction bases unmatched: 10. Per the germline V gene, CDR1 is SGHTA and CDR2 is FQGNSA.

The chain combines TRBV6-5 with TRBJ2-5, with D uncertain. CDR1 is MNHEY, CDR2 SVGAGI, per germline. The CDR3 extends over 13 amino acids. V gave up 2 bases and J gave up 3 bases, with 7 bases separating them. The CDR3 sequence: CASSYHGEETQYF. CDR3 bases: TGTGCCAGCAGTTACCACGGAGAAGAGACCCAGTACTTC.

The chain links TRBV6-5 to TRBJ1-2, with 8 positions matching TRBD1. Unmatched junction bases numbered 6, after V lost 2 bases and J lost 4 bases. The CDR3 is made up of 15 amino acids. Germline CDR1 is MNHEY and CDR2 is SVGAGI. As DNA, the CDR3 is TGTGCCAGCAGTTACCAGGACAGGGTCGTCTATGGCTACACCTTC. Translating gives CASSYQDRVVYGYTF.

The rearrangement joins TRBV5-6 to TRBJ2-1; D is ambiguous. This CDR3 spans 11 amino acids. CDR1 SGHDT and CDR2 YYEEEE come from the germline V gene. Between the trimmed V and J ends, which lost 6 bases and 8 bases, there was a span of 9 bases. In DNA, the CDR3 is TGTGCCAGCACCCTAGAATATGAGCAGTTCTTC. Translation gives CASTLEYEQFF.

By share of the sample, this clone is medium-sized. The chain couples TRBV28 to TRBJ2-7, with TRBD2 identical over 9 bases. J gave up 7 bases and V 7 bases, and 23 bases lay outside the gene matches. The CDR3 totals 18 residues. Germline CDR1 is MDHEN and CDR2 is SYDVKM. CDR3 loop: CASIWASGVLGPMEEQYF. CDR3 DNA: TGTGCCAGCATCTGGGCTAGCGGGGTCCTGGGGCCTATGGAGGAGCAGTACTTC.

CDR3 nucleotides: TGTGCCAGCAGCTTAGACGGACTTTGGGAGCAGTACTTC. Translated, it gives CASSLDGLWEQYF. The rearrangement uses TRBV7-2 and TRBJ2-7; TRBD2 might be the D (5 bases). CDR1 and CDR2 from the germline V gene are SGHTA and FQGNSA. The CDR3 has 13 residues. The V end lost 1 base, the J end lost 7 bases, and 11 bases lay between the germline ends.

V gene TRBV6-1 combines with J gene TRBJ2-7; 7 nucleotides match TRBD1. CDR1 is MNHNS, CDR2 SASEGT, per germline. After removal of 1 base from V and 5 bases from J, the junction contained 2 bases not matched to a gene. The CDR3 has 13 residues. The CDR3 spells CASSEEGANEQYF. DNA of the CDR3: TGTGCCAGCAGTGAAGAGGGGGCAAACGAGCAGTACTTC.

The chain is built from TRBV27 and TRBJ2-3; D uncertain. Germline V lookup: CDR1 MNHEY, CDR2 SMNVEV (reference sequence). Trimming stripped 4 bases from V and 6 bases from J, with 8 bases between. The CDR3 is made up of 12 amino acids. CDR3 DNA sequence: TGTGCCAGCAGTTCTGGGCTGGATACGCAGTATTTT. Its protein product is CASSSGLDTQYF.

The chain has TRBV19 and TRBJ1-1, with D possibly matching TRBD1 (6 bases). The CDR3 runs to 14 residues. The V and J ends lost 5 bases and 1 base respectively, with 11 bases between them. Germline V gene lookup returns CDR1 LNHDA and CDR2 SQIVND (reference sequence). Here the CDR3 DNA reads TGTGCCAGTAGTGCGACAGGTCCGAACACTGAAGCTTTCTTT. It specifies CASSATGPNTEAFF.

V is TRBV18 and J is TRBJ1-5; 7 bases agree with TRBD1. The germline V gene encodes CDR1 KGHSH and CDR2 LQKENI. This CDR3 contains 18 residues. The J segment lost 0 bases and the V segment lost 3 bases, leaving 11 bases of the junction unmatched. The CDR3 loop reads CASSPRQGTGYSNQPQHF. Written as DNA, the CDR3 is TGTGCCAGCTCACCCCGACAGGGAACGGGGTATAGCAATCAGCCCCAGCATTTT.

CDR3 in amino acids: CASSQPGLAGLFGETQYF. Here the CDR3 DNA reads TGCGCCAGCAGCCAACCGGGACTAGCGGGGTTGTTCGGGGAGACCCAGTACTTC. The J gene is TRBJ2-5, the V gene TRBV4-1, with TRBD2 matching 13 bases. V trimming: 2 bases; J trimming: 5 bases; junction bases outside the gene matches: 11. Looked up from germline, CDR1 is MGHRA and CDR2 is YSYEKL. The CDR3 is made up of 18 amino acids.

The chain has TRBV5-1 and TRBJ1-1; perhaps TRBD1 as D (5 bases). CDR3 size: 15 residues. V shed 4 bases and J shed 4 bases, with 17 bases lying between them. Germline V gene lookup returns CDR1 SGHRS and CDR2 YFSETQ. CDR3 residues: CASSQEFQGGTEAFF. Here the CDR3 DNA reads TGCGCCAGCAGCCAAGAATTTCAGGGAGGCACTGAAGCTTTCTTT. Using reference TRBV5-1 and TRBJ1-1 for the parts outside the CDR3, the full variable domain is KAGVTQTPRYLIKTRGQQVTLSCSPISGHRSVSWYQQTPGQGLQFLFEYFSETQRNKGNFPGRFSGRQFSNSRSEMNVSTLELGDSALYLCASSQEFQGGTEAFFGQGTRLTVV.

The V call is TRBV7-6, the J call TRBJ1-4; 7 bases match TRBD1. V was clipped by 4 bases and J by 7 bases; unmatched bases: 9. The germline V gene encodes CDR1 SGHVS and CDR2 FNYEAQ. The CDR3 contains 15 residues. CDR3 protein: CASSSEGGDREKLFF. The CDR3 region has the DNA TGTGCCAGCAGCTCCGAAGGGGGCGATCGTGAAAAACTGTTTTTT.

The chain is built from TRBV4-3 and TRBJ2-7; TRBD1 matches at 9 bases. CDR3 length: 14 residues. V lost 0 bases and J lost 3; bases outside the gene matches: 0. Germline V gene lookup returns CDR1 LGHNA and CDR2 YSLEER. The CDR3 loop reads CASSQEGQGYEQYF. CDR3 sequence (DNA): TGCGCCAGCAGCCAAGAGGGACAGGGCTACGAGCAGTACTTC.

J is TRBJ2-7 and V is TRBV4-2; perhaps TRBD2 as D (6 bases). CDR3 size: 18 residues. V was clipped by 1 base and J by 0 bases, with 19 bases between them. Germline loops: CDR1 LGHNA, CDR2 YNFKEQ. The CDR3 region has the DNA TGTGCCAGCAGCCAAGTGGTCGCCCACGGACTACTCTCCTACGAGCAGTACTTC. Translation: CASSQVVAHGLLSYEQYF.

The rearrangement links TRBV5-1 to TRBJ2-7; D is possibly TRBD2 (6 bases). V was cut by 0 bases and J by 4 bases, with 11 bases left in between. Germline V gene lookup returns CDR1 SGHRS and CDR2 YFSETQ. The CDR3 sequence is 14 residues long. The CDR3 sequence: CASSLGRREYEQYF. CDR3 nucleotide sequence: TGCGCCAGCAGCTTGGGTAGGAGGGAATACGAGCAGTACTTC.

The CDR3 DNA is TGCGGGGCCGGGGGTTACTCTGGGGCCAACGTCCTGACTTTC. Protein product: CGAGGYSGANVLTF. The rearrangement joins TRBV29-1 to TRBJ2-6, with D possibly being TRBD2 (6 bases). CDR1 and CDR2 from the germline V gene are SQVTM and ANQGSEA. CDR3 length: 14 residues.

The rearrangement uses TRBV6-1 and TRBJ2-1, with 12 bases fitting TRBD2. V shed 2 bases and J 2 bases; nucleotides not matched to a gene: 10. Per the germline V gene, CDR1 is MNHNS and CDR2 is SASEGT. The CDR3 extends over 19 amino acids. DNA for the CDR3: TGTGCCAGCAGTGAACGCCCGCCCACTAGCGGGGGGCCCTACAATGAGCAGTTCTTC. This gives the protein CASSERPPTSGGPYNEQFF.

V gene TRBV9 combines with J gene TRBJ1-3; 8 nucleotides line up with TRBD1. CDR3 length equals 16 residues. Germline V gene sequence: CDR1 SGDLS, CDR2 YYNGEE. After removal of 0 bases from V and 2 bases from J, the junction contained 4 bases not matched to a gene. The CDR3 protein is CASSVAGQGAGNTIYF. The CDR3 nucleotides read TGTGCCAGCAGCGTAGCAGGACAGGGTGCTGGAAACACCATATATTTT.